Shown below are 11 T cell receptor beta chains from a single sample sequenced in a study of OX40 agonist ivuxolimab in advanced cancers. The library was built by means of the immunoSEQ multiplex PCR assay. In TCRdb, the immuneACCESS table is reduced to in-frame sequences with V and J assigned. These tables do not hold every clone; where another copy was compared, an unresolved V gene accounts for under half, and the others remain unexplained. The sample table records over 50,000 clones; approximately 83% of these occur just once. Of the sample, roughly an eighth is held by the ten largest clones. The starting material was CD4+ or CD8+ T cells sorted from blood, obtained in a trial of the OX40 agonist ivuxolimab. The receptors stem from an adult with an advanced solid tumor such as melanoma, head and neck, liver or kidney cancer.

The rearrangement joins TRBV5-6 to TRBJ2-3, with D possibly matching TRBD2 (6 bases). CDR3 size: 15 residues. The germline CDR1 and CDR2 sequences are SGHDT and YYEEEE. Trimming took 0 bases from V and 2 from J, leaving 10 bases between them. The chain's CDR3 is CASSLGAGLTDTQYF. The CDR3 region has the DNA TGTGCCAGCAGCTTGGGGGCGGGACTCACAGATACGCAGTATTTT. The variable domain in full, with the rest retrieved from reference TRBV5-6 and TRBJ2-3, is DAGVTQSPTHLIKTRGQQVTLRCSPKSGHDTVSWYQQALGQGPQFIFQYYEEEERQRGNFPDRFSGHQFPNYSSELNVNALLLGDSALYLCASSLGAGLTDTQYFGPGTRLTVL.

The chain couples TRBV19 to TRBJ1-3; D remains ambiguous. V gave up 3 bases and J gave up 0 bases, with 9 bases separating them. CDR1 is LNHDA, CDR2 SQIVND, per germline (reference sequence). The CDR3 has 15 amino acids. In DNA form, the CDR3 reads TGTGCCAGTAGTATTTCGGCAGGCTCTGGAAACACCATATATTTT. Translated: CASSISAGSGNTIYF. The full variable domain, completed using reference TRBV19 and TRBJ1-3, is DGGITQSPKYLFRKEGQNVTLSCEQNLNHDAMYWYRQDPGQGLRLIYYSQIVNDFQKGDIAEGYSVSREKKESFPLTVTSAQKNPTAFYLCASSISAGSGNTIYFGEGSWLTVV.

This clone is a singleton in its sample. The V and J genes are TRBV19 and TRBJ2-7; D is possibly TRBD2 (6 bases). The germline gives CDR1 LNHDA, CDR2 SQIVND (reference sequence). Deletions cut 5 bases from V and 0 bases from J, with 14 bases between. This CDR3 spans 15 amino acids. CDR3 sequence: CASSAWRGSSYEQYF. Written as DNA, the CDR3 is TGTGCCAGTAGTGCATGGAGGGGCAGCTCCTACGAGCAGTACTTC.

The chain has TRBV23-1 and TRBJ1-1; no clear D. TRBV23-1 counts as an open reading frame of uncertain function. Trimming stripped 6 bases from V and 0 bases from J, with 20 bases between. CDR3 size: 17 residues. CDR3 amino acids: CASSLIFPLNLNTEAFF. The CDR3 nucleotides are TGCGCCAGCAGCCTAATCTTCCCCTTGAACCTGAACACTGAAGCTTTCTTT.

This clone was seen more than once but under ten times. The missing conserved phenylalanine or tryptophan at the end of this CDR3 makes a read error likely. The chain combines TRBV9 with TRBJ1-6; 7 nucleotides agree with TRBD1. This CDR3 comprises 16 residues. The germline gives CDR1 SGDLS, CDR2 YYNGEE. Losses at the gene ends were 3 bases for V and 4 bases for J; bases not matched to a gene: 7. CDR3 in DNA: TGTGCCAGCAGCGCCAGACAGGGATTTTATAATTCACCCCTCCACCTT. Residues: CASSARQGFYNSPLHL.

This chain joins TRBV13 and TRBJ2-7, with D hard to call. Germline assignment: CDR1 PRHDT and CDR2 FYEKMQ (reference sequence). The CDR3 has 14 amino acids. V lost 0 bases and J 3 bases, leaving 9 bases between the germline ends. CDR3 nucleotide sequence: TGTGCCAGCAGCTTAGGAGGAATCGTCTACGAGCAGTACTTC. As protein: CASSLGGIVYEQYF. Looking up the rest from reference TRBV13 and TRBJ2-7 gives the full variable domain: AAGVIQSPRHLIKEKRETATLKCYPIPRHDTVYWYQQGPGQDPQFLISFYEKMQSDKGSIPDRFSAQQFSDYHSELNMSSLELGDSALYFCASSLGGIVYEQYFGPGTRLTVT.

CDR3 region: CASSQERVGGRVETQYF. CDR3 coding DNA: TGCGCCAGCAGCCAAGAACGTGTGGGGGGGCGAGTGGAGACCCAGTACTTC. The chain employs TRBV4-1 and TRBJ2-5; possible D gene TRBD2, 7 bases. The length of the CDR3 is 17 residues. Trimming took off 0 bases at V and 5 bases at J, with 19 bases between the two ends. Germline values: CDR1 MGHRA, CDR2 YSYEKL.

This clone was detected only once. V is TRBV9 and J is TRBJ1-6; D remains unclear. This CDR3 has 14 residues. CDR1 is SGDLS, CDR2 YYNGEE, per germline. The germline V and J ends were trimmed by 0 bases and 4 bases, with 5 bases remaining between them. CDR3 loop: CASSVAGYNSPLHF. DNA of the CDR3: TGTGCCAGCAGCGTAGCGGGATATAATTCACCCCTCCACTTT.

V is TRBV7-9 and J is TRBJ1-5; D unclear. CDR1 and CDR2 (germline): SEHNR, FQNEAQ (reference sequence). This CDR3 region has 13 residues. V lost 5 bases, J lost 7 bases, and 12 bases lay in between. Here the CDR3 reads CASSLYPGQPQHF. Here the CDR3 DNA reads TGTGCCAGCAGCCTATACCCGGGGCAGCCCCAGCATTTT. Filled out from reference TRBV7-9 and TRBJ1-5, the complete variable domain reads DTGVSQNPRHKITKRGQNVTFRCDPISEHNRLYWYRQTLGQGPEFLTYFQNEAQLEKSRLLSDRFSAERPKGSFSTLEIQRTEQGDSAMYLCASSLYPGQPQHFGDGTRLSIL.

The J gene is TRBJ2-1, the V gene TRBV4-1, with D hard to call. The length of the CDR3 is 17 residues. Germline-derived CDR1 and CDR2 are MGHRA and YSYEKL. V was trimmed by 1 base and J by 0 bases, leaving 13 bases between them. CDR3 bases: TGCGCCAGCAGCCAAGTTGGGCTGTCCTCCTCCTACAATGAGCAGTTCTTC. Translating gives CASSQVGLSSSYNEQFF.

The chain joins TRBV4-2 to TRBJ1-1; D might be TRBD1 (5 bases). Germline assignment: CDR1 LGHNA and CDR2 YNFKEQ. V was pared by 4 bases and J by 5 bases, with 14 bases between. The CDR3 consists of 14 residues. CDR3 in DNA: TGTGCCAGCAGCCGTTTGGGGGAATGGACTGAAGCTTTCTTT. Residues: CASSRLGEWTEAFF.